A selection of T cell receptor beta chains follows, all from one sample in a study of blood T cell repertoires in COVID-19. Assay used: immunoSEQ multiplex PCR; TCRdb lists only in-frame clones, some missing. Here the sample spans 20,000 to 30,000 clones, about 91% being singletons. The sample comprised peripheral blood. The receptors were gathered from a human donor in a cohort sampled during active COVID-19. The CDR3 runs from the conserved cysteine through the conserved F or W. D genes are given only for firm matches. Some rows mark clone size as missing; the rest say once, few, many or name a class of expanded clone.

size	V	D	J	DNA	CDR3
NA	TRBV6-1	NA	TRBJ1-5	TGTGCCAGCAGTGAAAATGGCAGGGTTAGCAATCAGCCCCAGCATTTT	CASSENGRVSNQPQHF
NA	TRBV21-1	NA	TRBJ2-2	TGTGCCAGCAGCAAAGTGGAAGGGGCGACCGGGGAGCTGTTTTTT	CASSKVEGATGELFF
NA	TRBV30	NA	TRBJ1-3	TGTGCCTCGACAGGCTTTGGTGGAAACACCATATATTTT	CASTGFGGNTIYF
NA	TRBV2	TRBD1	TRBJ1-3	TGTGCCAGCAGGGGACAGAGGAACACCATATATTTT	CASRGQRNTIYF
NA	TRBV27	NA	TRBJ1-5	TGTGCCAGCAGCCGATTACAACCGAATAGCAATCAGCCCCAGCATTTT	CASSRLQPNSNQPQHF
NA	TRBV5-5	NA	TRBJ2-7	TGTGCCAGCAGCAATTGGGGAGGTAACGAGCAGTACTTC	CASSNWGGNEQYF
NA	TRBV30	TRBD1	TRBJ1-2	TGTGCCTCCCGGACAGGGCCTTATGGCTACACCTTC	CASRTGPYGYTF
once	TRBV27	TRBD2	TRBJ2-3	TGTGCCAGCAGTTTCTCTGGACTAGCGGCTCTGTCTATGGATACGCAGTATTTT	CASSFSGLAALSMDTQYF
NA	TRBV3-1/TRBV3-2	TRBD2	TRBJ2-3	TGTGCCAGCAGCCGGACTAGCGACATCACAGATACGCAGTATTTT	CASSRTSDITDTQYF
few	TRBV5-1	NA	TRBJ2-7	TGCGCCAGCAGTCCCGGGACTGAATACGAGCAGTACTTC	CASSPGTEYEQYF
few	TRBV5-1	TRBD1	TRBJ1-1	TGCGCCAGCAGCTTAGGACAGGGGGTTACTGAAGCTTTCTTT	CASSLGQGVTEAFF
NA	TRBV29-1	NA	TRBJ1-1	TGCAGCGTCCAGAAGTTGAACACTGAAGCTTTCTTT	CSVQKLNTEAFF
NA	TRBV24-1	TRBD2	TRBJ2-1	TGTGCCACCAGTGATCCTAGCGGGGGGGCGACCTACAATGAGCAGTTCTTC	CATSDPSGGATYNEQFF
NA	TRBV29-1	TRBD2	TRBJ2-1	TGCAGCGTTGGGCGGGGGGACTACGACAATGAGCAGTTCTTC	CSVGRGDYDNEQFF
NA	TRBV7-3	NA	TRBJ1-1	TGTGCCAGCAGCCTCCCCCTACGGAGAAACACTGAAGCTTTCTTT	CASSLPLRRNTEAFF
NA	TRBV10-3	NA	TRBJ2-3	TGTGCCATCAGTGAGGGAGTGGGGGCCCTGGATACGCAGTATTTT	CAISEGVGALDTQYF
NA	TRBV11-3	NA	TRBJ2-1	TGTGCCAGCAGCTTAGATCCGGTTTCGGAGCAGTTCTTC	CASSLDPVSEQFF
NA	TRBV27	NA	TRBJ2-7	TGTGCCAGCAGTTTTCTGGGGCTCTCCTACGAGCAGTACTTC	CASSFLGLSYEQYF
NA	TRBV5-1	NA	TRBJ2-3	TGCGCCAGCAGCTTGGTATCTGTCTCCACAGATACGCAGTATTTT	CASSLVSVSTDTQYF
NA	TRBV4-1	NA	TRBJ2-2	TGCGCCAGCAGCCAAGGCGGACTCGGTACCGGGGAGCTGTTTTTT	CASSQGGLGTGELFF
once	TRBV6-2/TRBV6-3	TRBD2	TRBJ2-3	TGTGCCAGCAGTTACGGGACTAGCGACCGCACAGATACGCAGTATTTT	CASSYGTSDRTDTQYF
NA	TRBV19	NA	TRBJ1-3	TGTGCCAGTAGTATAGGGGCTGGCACTGGAAACACCATATATTTT	CASSIGAGTGNTIYF
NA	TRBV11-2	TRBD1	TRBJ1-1	TGTGCCAGCAGCTTAAGGGACAGGGGGCTGGGTGACACTGAAGCTTTCTTT	CASSLRDRGLGDTEAFF
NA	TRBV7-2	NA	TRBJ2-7	TGTGCCAGCAGCCACGGGATGGTCCACGAGCAGTACTTC	CASSHGMVHEQYF
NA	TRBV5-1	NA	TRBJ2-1	TGCGCCAGCAGCCTACTAGTTAATGAGCAGTTCTTC	CASSLLVNEQFF
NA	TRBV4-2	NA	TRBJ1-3	TGTGCCAGCAGCCAAGACACAACAGGGTCTGGAAACACCATATATTTT	CASSQDTTGSGNTIYF
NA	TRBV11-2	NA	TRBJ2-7	TGTGCCAGCAGCCAGACGGACAGTCGGGGCGAGCAGTACTTC	CASSQTDSRGEQYF
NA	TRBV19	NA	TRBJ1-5	TGTGCCAGTAGGAAGCGGGAATTGAGCAATCAGCCCCAGCATTTT	CASRKRELSNQPQHF
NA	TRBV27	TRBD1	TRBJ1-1	TGTGCCAGCAGCAACAGGACAGGAGCTGAAGCTTTCTTT	CASSNRTGAEAFF
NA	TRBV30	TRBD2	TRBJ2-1	TGTGCCTGGAGCATCTTAGCGGGCTACAATGAGCAGTTCTTC	CAWSILAGYNEQFF
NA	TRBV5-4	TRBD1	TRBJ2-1	TGTGCCACCGCTTTGGACAGGGTGATCTCCTACAATGAGCAGTTCTTC	CATALDRVISYNEQFF
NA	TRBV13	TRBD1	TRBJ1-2	TGTGCCAGCAGCCAGACAGGGGACTATGGCTACACCTTC	CASSQTGDYGYTF
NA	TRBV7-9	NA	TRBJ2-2	TGTGCCAGCAGCTTCGGACAGCAGGAGGTCGGGGAGCTGTTTTTT	CASSFGQQEVGELFF
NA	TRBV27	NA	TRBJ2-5	TGTGCCAGCAGACCCAACAGGGTTGGGGGAGAGACCCAGTACTTC	CASRPNRVGGETQYF
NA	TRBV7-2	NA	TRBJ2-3	TGTGCCAGCAGCTTAGCGTCTAGCGCAGATACGCAGTATTTT	CASSLASSADTQYF
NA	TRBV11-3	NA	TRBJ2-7	TGTGCCAGCAGCTTGCCGGGCCGGGGCCGGGGGAACGAGCAGTACTTC	CASSLPGRGRGNEQYF